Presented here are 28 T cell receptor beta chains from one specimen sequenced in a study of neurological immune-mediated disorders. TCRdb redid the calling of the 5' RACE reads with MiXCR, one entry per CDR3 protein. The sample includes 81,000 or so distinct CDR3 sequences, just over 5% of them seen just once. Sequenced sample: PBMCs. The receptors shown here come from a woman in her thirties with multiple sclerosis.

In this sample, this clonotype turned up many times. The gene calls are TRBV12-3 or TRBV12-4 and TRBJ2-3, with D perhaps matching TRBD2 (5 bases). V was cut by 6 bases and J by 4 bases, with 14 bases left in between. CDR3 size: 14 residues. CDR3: CASSQDPSPDTQYF. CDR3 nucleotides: TGTGCCAGCAGCCAAGATCCTAGCCCAGATACGCAGTATTTT.

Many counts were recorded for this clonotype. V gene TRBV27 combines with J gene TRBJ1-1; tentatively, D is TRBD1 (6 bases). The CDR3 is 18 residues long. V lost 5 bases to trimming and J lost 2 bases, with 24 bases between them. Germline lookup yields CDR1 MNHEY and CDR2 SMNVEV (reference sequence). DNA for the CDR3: TGTGCCAGCAGTCTCCGTCCTAGGGGGGTGGGGGGAAACACTGAAGCTTTCTTT. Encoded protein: CASSLRPRGVGGNTEAFF.

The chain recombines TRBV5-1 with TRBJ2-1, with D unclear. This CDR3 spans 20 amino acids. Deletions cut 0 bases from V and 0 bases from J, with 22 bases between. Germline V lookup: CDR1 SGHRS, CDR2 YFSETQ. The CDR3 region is CASSLEDSQSKWGSYNEQFF. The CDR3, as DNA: TGCGCCAGCAGCTTGGAAGACTCCCAATCTAAATGGGGCTCCTACAATGAGCAGTTCTTC.

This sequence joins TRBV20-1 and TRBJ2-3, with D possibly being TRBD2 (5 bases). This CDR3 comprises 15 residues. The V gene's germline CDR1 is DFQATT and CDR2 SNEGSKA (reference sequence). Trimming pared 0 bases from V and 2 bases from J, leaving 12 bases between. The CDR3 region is CSAREEGDFTDTQYF. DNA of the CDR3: TGCAGTGCTAGAGAAGAGGGAGACTTCACAGATACGCAGTATTTT.

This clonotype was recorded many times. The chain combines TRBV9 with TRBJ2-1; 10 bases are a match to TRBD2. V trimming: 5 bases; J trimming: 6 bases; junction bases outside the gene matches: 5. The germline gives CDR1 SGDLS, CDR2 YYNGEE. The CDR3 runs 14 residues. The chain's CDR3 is CASRDSSGGNEQFF. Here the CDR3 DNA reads TGTGCCAGCAGAGACTCTAGCGGGGGCAATGAGCAGTTCTTC.

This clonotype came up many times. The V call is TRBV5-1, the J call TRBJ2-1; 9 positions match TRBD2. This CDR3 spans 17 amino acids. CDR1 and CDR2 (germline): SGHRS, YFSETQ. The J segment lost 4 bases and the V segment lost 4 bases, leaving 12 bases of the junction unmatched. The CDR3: CASSPLPASGVYNEQFF. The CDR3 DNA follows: TGCGCCAGCAGCCCTCTACCGGCTAGCGGGGTATACAATGAGCAGTTCTTC.

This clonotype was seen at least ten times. The chain's CDR3 is CASSRLGDTQYF. CDR3 nucleotide sequence: TGCGCCAGCAGTCGACTAGGGGATACGCAGTATTTT. J is TRBJ2-3 and V is TRBV5-1; TRBD2 might be the D (6 bases). V was pared by 5 bases and J by 6 bases, with 10 bases between. The germline V gene encodes CDR1 SGHRS and CDR2 YFSETQ. CDR3 length: 12 residues.

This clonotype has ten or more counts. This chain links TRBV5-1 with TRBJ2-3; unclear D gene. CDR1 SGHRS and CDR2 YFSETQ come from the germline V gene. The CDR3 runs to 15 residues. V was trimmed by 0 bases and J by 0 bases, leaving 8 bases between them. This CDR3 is CASSLATASTDTQYF. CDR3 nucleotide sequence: TGCGCCAGCAGCTTGGCCACGGCAAGCACAGATACGCAGTATTTT.

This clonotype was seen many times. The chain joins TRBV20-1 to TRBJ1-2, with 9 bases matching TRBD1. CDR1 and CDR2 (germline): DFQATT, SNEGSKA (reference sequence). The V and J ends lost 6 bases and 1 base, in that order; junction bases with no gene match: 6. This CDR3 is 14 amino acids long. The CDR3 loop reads CSARDRAINYGYTF. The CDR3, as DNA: TGCAGTGCCCGGGACAGGGCGATTAACTATGGCTACACCTTC.

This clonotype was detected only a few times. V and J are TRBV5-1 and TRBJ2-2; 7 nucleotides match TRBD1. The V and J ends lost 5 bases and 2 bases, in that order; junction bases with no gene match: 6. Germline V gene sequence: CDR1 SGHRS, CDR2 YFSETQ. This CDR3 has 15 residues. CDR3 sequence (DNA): TGCGCCAGCAGACTCACAGGGGCTAACACCGGGGAGCTGTTTTTT. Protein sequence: CASRLTGANTGELFF.

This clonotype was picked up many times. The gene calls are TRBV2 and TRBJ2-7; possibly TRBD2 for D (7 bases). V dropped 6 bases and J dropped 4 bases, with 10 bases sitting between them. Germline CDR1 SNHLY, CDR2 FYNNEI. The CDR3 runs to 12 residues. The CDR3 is CASRGGQYEQYF. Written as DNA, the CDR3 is TGTGCCAGCAGGGGGGGGCAGTACGAGCAGTACTTC.

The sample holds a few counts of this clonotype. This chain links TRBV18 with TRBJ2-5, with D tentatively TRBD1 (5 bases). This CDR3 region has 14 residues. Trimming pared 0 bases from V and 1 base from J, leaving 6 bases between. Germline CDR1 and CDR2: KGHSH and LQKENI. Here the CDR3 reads CASSPPGPQETQYF. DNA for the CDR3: TGTGCCAGCTCACCACCGGGGCCCCAAGAGACCCAGTACTTC. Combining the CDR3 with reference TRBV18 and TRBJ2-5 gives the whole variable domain NAGVMQNPRHLVRRRGQEARLRCSPMKGHSHVYWYRQLPEEGLKFMVYLQKENIIDESGMPKERFSAEFPKEGPSILRIQQVVRGDSAAYFCASSPPGPQETQYFGPGTRLLVL.

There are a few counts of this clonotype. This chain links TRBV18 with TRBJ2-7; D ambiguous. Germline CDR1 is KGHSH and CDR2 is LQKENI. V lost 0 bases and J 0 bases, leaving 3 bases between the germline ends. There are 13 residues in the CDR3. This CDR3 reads CASSPPSSYEQYF. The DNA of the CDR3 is TGTGCCAGCTCACCACCCTCCTCCTACGAGCAGTACTTC.

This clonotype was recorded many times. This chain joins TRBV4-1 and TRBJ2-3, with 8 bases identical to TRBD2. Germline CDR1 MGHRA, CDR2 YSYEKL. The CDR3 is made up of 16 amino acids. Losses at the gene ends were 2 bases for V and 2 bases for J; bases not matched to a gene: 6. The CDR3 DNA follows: TGCGCCAGCAGCCAACGGGCGGGGGGAATCACAGATACGCAGTATTTT. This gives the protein CASSQRAGGITDTQYF.

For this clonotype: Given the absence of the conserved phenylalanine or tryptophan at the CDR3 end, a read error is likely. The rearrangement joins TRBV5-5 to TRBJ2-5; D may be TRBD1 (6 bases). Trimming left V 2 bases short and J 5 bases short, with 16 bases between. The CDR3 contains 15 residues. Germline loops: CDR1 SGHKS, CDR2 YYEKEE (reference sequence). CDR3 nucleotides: TGTGCCAGCAGCTTAGGAACCTCAGGGGCCGAGACCCAGTACGTC. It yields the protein CASSLGTSGAETQYV.

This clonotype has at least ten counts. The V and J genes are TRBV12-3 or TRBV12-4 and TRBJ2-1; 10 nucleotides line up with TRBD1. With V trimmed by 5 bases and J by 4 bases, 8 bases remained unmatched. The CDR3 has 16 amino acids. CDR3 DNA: TGTGCCAGCAGTACCCCGGGACAGGGGTTATACAATGAGCAGTTCTTC. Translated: CASSTPGQGLYNEQFF.

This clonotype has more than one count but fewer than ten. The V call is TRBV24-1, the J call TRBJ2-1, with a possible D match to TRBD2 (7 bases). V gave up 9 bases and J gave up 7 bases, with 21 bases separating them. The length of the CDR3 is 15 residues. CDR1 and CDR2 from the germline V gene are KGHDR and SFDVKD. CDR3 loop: CATAPGEGVPNEQFF. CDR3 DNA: TGTGCCACCGCCCCAGGGGAGGGAGTCCCAAATGAGCAGTTCTTC.

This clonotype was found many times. In nucleotides, the CDR3 is TGCAGCGTTTGGATGAGAGGGGCGTACAGGGGCCTTTCTGAGCAGTTCTTC. The encoded protein is CSVWMRGAYRGLSEQFF. The chain carries TRBV29-1 and TRBJ2-1; 7 positions match TRBD1. The V gene end was trimmed by 5 bases and the J gene end by 9 bases; junction bases not matched to a gene: 22. CDR3 length: 17 residues. Germline CDR1 is SQVTM and CDR2 is ANQGSEA.

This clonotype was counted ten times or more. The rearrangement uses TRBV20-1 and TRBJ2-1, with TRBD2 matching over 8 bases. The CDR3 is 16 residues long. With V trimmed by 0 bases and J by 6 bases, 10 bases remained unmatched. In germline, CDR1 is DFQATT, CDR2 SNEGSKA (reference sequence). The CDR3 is CSARDVSGSELNEQFF. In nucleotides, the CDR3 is TGCAGTGCTAGAGATGTCAGCGGGAGCGAACTCAATGAGCAGTTCTTC.

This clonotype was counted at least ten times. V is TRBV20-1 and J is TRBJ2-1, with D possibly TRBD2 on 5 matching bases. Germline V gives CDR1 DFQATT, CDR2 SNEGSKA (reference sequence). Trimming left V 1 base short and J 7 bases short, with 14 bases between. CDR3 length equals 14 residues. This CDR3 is CSARALGTGNEQFF. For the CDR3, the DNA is TGCAGTGCTAGAGCCCTAGGCACGGGGAATGAGCAGTTCTTC.

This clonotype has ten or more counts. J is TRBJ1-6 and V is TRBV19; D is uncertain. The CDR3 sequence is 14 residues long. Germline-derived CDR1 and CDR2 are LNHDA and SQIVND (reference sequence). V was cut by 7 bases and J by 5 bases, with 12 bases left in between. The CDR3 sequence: CASNAGGDNSPLHF. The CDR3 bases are TGTGCCAGTAACGCAGGCGGTGATAATTCACCCCTCCACTTT. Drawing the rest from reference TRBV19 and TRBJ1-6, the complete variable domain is DGGITQSPKYLFRKEGQNVTLSCEQNLNHDAMYWYRQDPGQGLRLIYYSQIVNDFQKGDIAEGYSVSREKKESFPLTVTSAQKNPTAFYLCASNAGGDNSPLHFGNGTRLTVT.

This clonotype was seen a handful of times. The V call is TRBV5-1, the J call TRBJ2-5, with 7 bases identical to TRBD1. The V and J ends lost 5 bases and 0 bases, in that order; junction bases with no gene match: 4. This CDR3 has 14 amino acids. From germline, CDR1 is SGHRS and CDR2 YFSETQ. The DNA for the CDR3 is TGCGCCAGCAGAATACAGGGGAACCAAGAGACCCAGTACTTC. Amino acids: CASRIQGNQETQYF.

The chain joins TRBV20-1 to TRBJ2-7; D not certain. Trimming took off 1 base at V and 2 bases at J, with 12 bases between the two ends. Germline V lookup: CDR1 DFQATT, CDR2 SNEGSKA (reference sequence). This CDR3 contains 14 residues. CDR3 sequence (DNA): TGCAGTGCTAGAGTAGGGAACCTAACCTACGAGCAGTACGTC. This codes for CSARVGNLTYEQYV.

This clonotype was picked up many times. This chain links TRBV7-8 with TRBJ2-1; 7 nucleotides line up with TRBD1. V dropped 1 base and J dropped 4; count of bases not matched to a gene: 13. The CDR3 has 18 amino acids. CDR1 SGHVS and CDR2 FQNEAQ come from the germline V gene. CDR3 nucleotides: TGTGCCAGCAGCTTAGTCCCCAGGACAGGCGCTTTATACAATGAGCAGTTCTTC. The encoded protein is CASSLVPRTGALYNEQFF.

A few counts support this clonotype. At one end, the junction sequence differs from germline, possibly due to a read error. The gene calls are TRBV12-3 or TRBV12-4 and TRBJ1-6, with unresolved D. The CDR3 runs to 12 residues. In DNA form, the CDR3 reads TGTGCCAGCAGTCAAAGTAATTCAACCCTCAACTTT. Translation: CASSQSNSTLNF.

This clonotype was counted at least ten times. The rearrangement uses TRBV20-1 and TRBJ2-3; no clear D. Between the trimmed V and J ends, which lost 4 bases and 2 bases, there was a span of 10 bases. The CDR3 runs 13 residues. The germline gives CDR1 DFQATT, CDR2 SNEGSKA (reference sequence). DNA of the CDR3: TGCAGTGCTACAGCTAGGAACACAGATACGCAGTATTTT. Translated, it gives CSATARNTDTQYF.

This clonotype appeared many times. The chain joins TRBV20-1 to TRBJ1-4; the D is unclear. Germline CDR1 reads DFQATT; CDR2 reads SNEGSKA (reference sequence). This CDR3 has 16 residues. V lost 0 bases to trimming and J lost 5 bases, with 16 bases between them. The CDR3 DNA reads TGCAGTGCTAGAGATGGGCGCGGGTTGGGGAATGAAAAACTGTTTTTT. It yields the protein CSARDGRGLGNEKLFF.

CDR3 sequence reads: CSARNTDGGGFYTGELFF. The CDR3 DNA reads as TGCAGTGCTAGGAATACCGATGGGGGAGGGTTTTACACCGGGGAGCTGTTTTTT. The chain carries TRBV20-1 and TRBJ2-2; 7 bases agree with TRBD2. CDR3 length equals 18 residues. V shed 3 bases, J shed 3 bases, and the junction held 16 bases outside the gene matches. The germline CDR1 and CDR2 sequences are DFQATT and SNEGSKA (reference sequence).